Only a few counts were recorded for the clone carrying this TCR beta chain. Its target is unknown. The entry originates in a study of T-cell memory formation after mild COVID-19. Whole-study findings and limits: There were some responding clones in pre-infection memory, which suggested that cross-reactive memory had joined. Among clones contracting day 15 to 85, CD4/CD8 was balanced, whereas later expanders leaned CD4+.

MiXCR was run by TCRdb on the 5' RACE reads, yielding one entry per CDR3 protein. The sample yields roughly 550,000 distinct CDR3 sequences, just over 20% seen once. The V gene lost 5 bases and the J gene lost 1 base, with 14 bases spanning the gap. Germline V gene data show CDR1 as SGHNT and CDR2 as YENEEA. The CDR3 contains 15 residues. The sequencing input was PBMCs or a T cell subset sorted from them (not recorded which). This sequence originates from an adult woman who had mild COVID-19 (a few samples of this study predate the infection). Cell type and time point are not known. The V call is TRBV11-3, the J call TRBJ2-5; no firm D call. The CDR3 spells CASSEGALFQETQYF. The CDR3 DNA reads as TGTGCCAGCAGCGAAGGAGCCCTGTTCCAAGAGACCCAGTACTTC. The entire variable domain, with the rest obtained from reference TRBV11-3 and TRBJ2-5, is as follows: EAGVVQSPRYKIIEKKQPVAFWCNPISGHNTLYWYLQNLGQGPELLIRYENEEAVDDSQLPKDRFSAERLKGVDSTLKIQPAELGDSAVYLCASSEGALFQETQYFGPGTRLLVL.